These 4 T cell receptor beta chains came from one sample sequenced in a study of identical twins. TCRdb re-called the 5' RACE reads through MiXCR, storing one row per CDR3 protein. The table shows roughly 290,000 distinct CDR3 sequences, with roughly 8.6% occurring only once. These data were also filed under a second study, of yellow fever vaccine responses in identical twins.

Material: memory (CD45RO+) T cells sorted from blood. These receptor sequences come from a woman aged 18-30 years in good health.

This clonotype was detected a few times. This chain uses TRBV27 with TRBJ2-7, with 9 bases matching TRBD2. CDR3 length equals 15 residues. Germline CDR1 is MNHEY and CDR2 is SMNVEV (reference sequence). J gave up 9 bases and V 7 bases, and 16 bases lay outside the gene matches. This CDR3 is CASTPLAGGNSVQYF. The CDR3 nucleotides are TGTGCCAGCACTCCCCTCGCGGGAGGGAATAGCGTGCAGTACTTC.

The chain recombines TRBV7-8 with TRBJ2-3, with D unclear. Trimming took off 5 bases at V and 1 base at J, with 19 bases between the two ends. The germline CDR1 and CDR2 sequences are SGHVS and FQNEAQ. The CDR3 length is 17 residues. The CDR3 is CASSPLGALAGTDTQYF. CDR3 nucleotide sequence: TGTGCCAGCAGCCCATTAGGCGCCTTGGCAGGCACAGATACGCAGTATTTT.

This clonotype was counted many times. The rearrangement joins TRBV5-1 to TRBJ2-7, with D perhaps TRBD2 (5 bases). Germline lookup yields CDR1 SGHRS and CDR2 YFSETQ. The CDR3 consists of 15 residues. Trimming pared 2 bases from V and 3 bases from J, leaving 15 bases between. CDR3 DNA: TGCGCCAGCAGCTTTTCACCCGACGGGAACTACGAGCAGTACTTC. Protein: CASSFSPDGNYEQYF. Looking up the rest from reference TRBV5-1 and TRBJ2-7 gives the full variable domain: KAGVTQTPRYLIKTRGQQVTLSCSPISGHRSVSWYQQTPGQGLQFLFEYFSETQRNKGNFPGRFSGRQFSNSRSEMNVSTLELGDSALYLCASSFSPDGNYEQYFGPGTRLTVT.

This clonotype has at least ten counts. V is TRBV4-1 and J is TRBJ1-5, with 10 bases that match TRBD1. Germline CDR1 MGHRA, CDR2 YSYEKL. This CDR3 spans 15 amino acids. The junction had 0 bases not matched to a gene; V was cut back by 0 bases and J by 4 bases. CDR3 residues: CASSQEDRGNQPQHF. In DNA form, the CDR3 reads TGCGCCAGCAGCCAAGAGGACAGGGGGAATCAGCCCCAGCATTTT.